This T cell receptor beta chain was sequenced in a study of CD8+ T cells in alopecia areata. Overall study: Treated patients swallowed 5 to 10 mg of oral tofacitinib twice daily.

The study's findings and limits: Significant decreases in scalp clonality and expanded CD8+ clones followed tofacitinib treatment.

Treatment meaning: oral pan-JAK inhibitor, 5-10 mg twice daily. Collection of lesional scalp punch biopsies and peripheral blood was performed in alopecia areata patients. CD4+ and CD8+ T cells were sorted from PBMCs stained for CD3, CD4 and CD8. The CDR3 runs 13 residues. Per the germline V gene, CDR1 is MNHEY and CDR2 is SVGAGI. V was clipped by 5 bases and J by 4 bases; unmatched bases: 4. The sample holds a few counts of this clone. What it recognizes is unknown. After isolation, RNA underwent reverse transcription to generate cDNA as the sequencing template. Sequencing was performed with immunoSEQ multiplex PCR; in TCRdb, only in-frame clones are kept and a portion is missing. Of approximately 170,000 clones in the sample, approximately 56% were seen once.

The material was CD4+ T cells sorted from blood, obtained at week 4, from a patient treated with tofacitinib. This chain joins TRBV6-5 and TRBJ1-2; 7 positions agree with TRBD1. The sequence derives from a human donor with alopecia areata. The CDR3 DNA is TGTGCCAGCAGTCTGACAGGGTTCTATGGCTACACCTTC. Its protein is CASSLTGFYGYTF.